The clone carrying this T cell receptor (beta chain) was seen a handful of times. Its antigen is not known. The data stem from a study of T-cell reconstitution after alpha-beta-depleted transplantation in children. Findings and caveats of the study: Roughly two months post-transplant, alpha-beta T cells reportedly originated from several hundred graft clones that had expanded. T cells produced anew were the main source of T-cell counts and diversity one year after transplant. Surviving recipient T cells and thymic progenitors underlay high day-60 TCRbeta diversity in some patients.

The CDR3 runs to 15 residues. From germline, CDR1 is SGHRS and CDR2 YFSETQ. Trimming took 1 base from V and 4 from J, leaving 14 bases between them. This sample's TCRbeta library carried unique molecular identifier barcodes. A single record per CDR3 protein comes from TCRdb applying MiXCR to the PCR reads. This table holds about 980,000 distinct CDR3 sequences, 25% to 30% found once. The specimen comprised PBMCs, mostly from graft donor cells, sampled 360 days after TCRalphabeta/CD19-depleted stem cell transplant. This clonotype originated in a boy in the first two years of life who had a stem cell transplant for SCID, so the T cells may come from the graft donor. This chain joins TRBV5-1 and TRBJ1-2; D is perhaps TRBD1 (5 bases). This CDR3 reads CASSLNGGRTYGYTF. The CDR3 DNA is TGCGCCAGCAGCTTGAACGGGGGACGGACCTATGGCTACACCTTC. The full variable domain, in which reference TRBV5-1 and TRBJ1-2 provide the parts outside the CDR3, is KAGVTQTPRYLIKTRGQQVTLSCSPISGHRSVSWYQQTPGQGLQFLFEYFSETQRNKGNFPGRFSGRQFSNSRSEMNVSTLELGDSALYLCASSLNGGRTYGYTFGSGTRLTVV.